What follows are 5 T cell receptor beta chains derived from one specimen sequenced in a study of shared clonotypes between healthy human individuals. Profiling relied on immunoSEQ multiplex PCR, and the TCRdb table lists in-frame clones only, not all of them. The sample includes around 700,000 clones, 55% to 85% of them seen just once. The sample comprised memory CD4+ T cells sorted from blood. Documented subset: CD45RA-negative fraction. Receptors originate from a woman in her thirties in good health.

The chain recombines TRBV19 with TRBJ2-1; 8 bases agree with TRBD1. Looked up from germline, CDR1 is LNHDA and CDR2 is SQIVND (reference sequence). There are 15 residues in the CDR3. With V trimmed by 9 bases and J by 0 bases, 7 bases remained unmatched. The DNA of the CDR3 is TGTGCCAGCAGCTTACAGGGGGGCTCCTACAATGAGCAGTTCTTC. As protein: CASSLQGGSYNEQFF.

This clone showed up just a few times. The V and J genes are TRBV14 and TRBJ1-3; D unresolved. CDR3 length: 13 amino acids. CDR1 and CDR2 from the germline V gene are SGHDN and FVKESK. Trimming cost V 6 bases and J 0 bases, with 6 bases left between them. This CDR3 is CASRQSSGNTIYF. The CDR3 DNA reads TGTGCCAGCAGACAGAGCTCTGGAAACACCATATATTTT.

This chain connects TRBV4-1 to TRBJ2-1, with 7 positions matching TRBD2. The length of the CDR3 is 14 residues. The germline V gene encodes CDR1 MGHRA and CDR2 YSYEKL. V lost 6 bases, J lost 8 bases, and 10 bases stayed unmatched. Here the CDR3 reads CASRRIAGPDEQFF. The CDR3 coding sequence is TGCGCCAGCAGGCGAATAGCGGGTCCAGATGAGCAGTTCTTC.

This clone showed up just a few times. The V and J genes are TRBV5-4 and TRBJ2-5; 9 positions agree with TRBD2. The ends lost 3 bases at V and 9 bases at J; junction bases unmatched: 12. This CDR3 region has 15 residues. Germline CDR1 and CDR2: SGHNT and YYREEE (reference sequence). For the CDR3, the DNA is TGTGCCAGCAGCTCCCTGACTAGCGGCGAAGGGGCCCAGTACTTC. This sequence encodes CASSSLTSGEGAQYF.

The chain recombines TRBV6-1 with TRBJ2-2; D could derive from TRBD1 or TRBD2 (5 bases each). From germline, CDR1 is MNHNS and CDR2 SASEGT. The CDR3 contains 13 residues. V was pared by 8 bases and J by 6 bases, with 13 bases between. The CDR3 region is CASLSRGPGELFF. Here the CDR3 DNA reads TGTGCCAGCCTCTCTCGGGGCCCCGGGGAGCTGTTTTTT.